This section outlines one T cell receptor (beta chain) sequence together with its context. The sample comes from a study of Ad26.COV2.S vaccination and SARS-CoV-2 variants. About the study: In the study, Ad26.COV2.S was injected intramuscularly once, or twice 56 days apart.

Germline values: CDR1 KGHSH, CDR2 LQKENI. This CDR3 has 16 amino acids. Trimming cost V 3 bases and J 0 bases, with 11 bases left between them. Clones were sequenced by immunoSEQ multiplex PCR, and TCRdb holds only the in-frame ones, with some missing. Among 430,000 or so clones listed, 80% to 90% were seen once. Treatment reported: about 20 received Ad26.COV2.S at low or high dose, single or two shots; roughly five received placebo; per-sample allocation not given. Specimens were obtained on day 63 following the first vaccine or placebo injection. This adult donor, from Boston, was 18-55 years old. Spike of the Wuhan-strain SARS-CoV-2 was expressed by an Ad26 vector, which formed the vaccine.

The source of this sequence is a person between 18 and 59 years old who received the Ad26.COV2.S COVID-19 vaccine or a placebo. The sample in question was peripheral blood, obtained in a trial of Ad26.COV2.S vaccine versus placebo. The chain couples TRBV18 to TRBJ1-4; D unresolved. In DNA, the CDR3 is TGTGCCAGCTCACCGGTGGAAATTACAACTAATGAAAAACTGTTTTTT. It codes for CASSPVEITTNEKLFF.